These 25 T cell receptor beta chains were all obtained from the same sample, sequenced in a study of cytomegalovirus exposure and HLA in healthy donors. 60 Vbeta and 13 Jbeta primers were used in PCR. Method: immunoSEQ multiplex PCR; TCRdb's copy keeps in-frame clones and lacks some. The sample contains around 160,000 clones, around 80% of which appear only once. The sequencing input was PBMCs. These receptors were obtained from a middle-aged woman in good health and CMV-seropositive.

The V call is TRBV5-1, the J call TRBJ2-2; 9 bases line up with TRBD2. Looked up from germline, CDR1 is SGHRS and CDR2 is YFSETQ. Losses at the gene ends were 6 bases for V and 4 bases for J; bases not matched to a gene: 7. The CDR3 contains 15 residues. The CDR3 protein is CASNELAGSTGELFF. Written as DNA, the CDR3 is TGCGCCAGCAACGAACTAGCGGGTTCCACCGGGGAGCTGTTTTTT.

The genes are TRBV7-9 and TRBJ1-1, with TRBD1 matching over 7 bases. Unmatched junction bases numbered 15, after V lost 5 bases and J lost 3 bases. From germline, CDR1 is SEHNR and CDR2 FQNEAQ (reference sequence). The length of the CDR3 is 17 residues. Written as DNA, the CDR3 is TGTGCCAGCAGCCGGGGACAGAAACCTCATCAGGACACTGAAGCTTTCTTT. Amino acids: CASSRGQKPHQDTEAFF.

This clone occurred a few times. The gene calls are TRBV6-5 and TRBJ1-3; maybe TRBD1 (5 bases). The CDR3 extends over 14 amino acids. Germline V lookup: CDR1 MNHEY, CDR2 SVGAGI. Trimming removed 5 bases at V and 5 bases at J, with 13 bases between. CDR3 nucleotides: TGTGCCAGCAGTGGGCTGGGGGGGAGAAACACCATATATTTT. Its protein is CASSGLGGRNTIYF.

The table lists this clone with a few counts. V is TRBV18 and J is TRBJ1-2; D perhaps matches TRBD1 (5 bases). V lost 6 bases to trimming and J lost 4 bases, with 12 bases between them. CDR1 and CDR2 from the germline V gene are KGHSH and LQKENI. CDR3 length equals 13 residues. The CDR3 loop is CASSRGFSYGYTF. CDR3 DNA: TGTGCCAGCTCGCGGGGGTTTAGCTATGGCTACACCTTC.

This chain joins TRBV28 and TRBJ2-6; no firm D call. The V end was cut by 6 bases, the J end by 0 bases, with 15 bases between. Germline V gene data show CDR1 as MDHEN and CDR2 as SYDVKM. The CDR3 loop spans 17 amino acids. The CDR3 loop is CASSSSGSPSGANVLTF. In DNA, the CDR3 is TGTGCCAGCAGCTCCTCCGGGTCGCCCTCTGGGGCCAACGTCCTGACTTTC.

This chain links TRBV7-9 with TRBJ1-6; TRBD1 aligns across 7 bases. The CDR3 extends over 14 amino acids. The germline V gene has CDR1 SEHNR and CDR2 FQNEAQ (reference sequence). The V segment lost 5 bases and the J segment 10 bases; nucleotides outside the gene matches: 8. CDR3 DNA sequence: TGTGCCAGCAGCGTCGGGACAGTTGCCTCACCCCTCCACTTT. Protein: CASSVGTVASPLHF.

CDR3 region: CASSPGLSQPQHF. DNA for the CDR3: TGTGCCAGCTCACCAGGTTTGAGTCAGCCCCAGCATTTT. This chain connects TRBV18 to TRBJ1-5, with no clear D. From germline, CDR1 is KGHSH and CDR2 LQKENI. This CDR3 region has 13 residues. Trimming removed 2 bases from V and 6 bases from J, with 8 bases in between.

The chain links TRBV30 to TRBJ1-5, with a tentative D call TRBD1 (5 bases). This CDR3 comprises 13 residues. V dropped 2 bases and J dropped 7 bases, with 12 bases sitting between them. Germline V gives CDR1 GTSNPN, CDR2 SVGIG (reference sequence). CDR3 sequence (DNA): TGTGCCTGGAGTCCCTCGGGGGACCAGCCCCAGCATTTT. Its protein product is CAWSPSGDQPQHF.

This clone was counted a few times. This rearrangement joins TRBV5-1 to TRBJ1-2; 7 bases agree with TRBD1. CDR1 and CDR2 (germline): SGHRS, YFSETQ. CDR3 size: 14 residues. Losses at the gene ends were 4 bases for V and 6 bases for J; bases not matched to a gene: 9. This CDR3 reads CASSRTGSSDGYTF. Here the CDR3 DNA reads TGCGCCAGCAGCCGGACAGGTAGTTCCGATGGCTACACCTTC.

The chain has TRBV21-1 and TRBJ2-1; TRBD1 is taken as the D call from the table, unchecked against the DNA. TRBV21-1 is a known pseudogene. This CDR3 is built from 13 residues. Written as DNA, the CDR3 is TGTGCCAGCAGCTGTACGAGGAGGACAGGGCAGTTCTTC. Its translation is CASSCTRRTGQFF.

This sequence joins TRBV6-5 and TRBJ2-7; 7 nucleotides agree with TRBD2. Per the germline V gene, CDR1 is MNHEY and CDR2 is SVGAGI. CDR3 length equals 14 residues. J gave up 2 bases and V 2 bases, and 3 bases lay outside the gene matches. CDR3 DNA: TGTGCCAGCAGTTACGCGGGGAGGGCCTACGAGCAGTACTTC. It specifies CASSYAGRAYEQYF.

The gene calls are TRBV18 and TRBJ2-7; no firm D call. V lost 3 bases and J lost 4, with 10 bases in between. The CDR3 has 13 residues. Looked up from germline, CDR1 is KGHSH and CDR2 is LQKENI. The CDR3 here is CASSPQTSYEQYF. The CDR3 coding sequence is TGTGCCAGCTCACCTCAGACTTCGTACGAGCAGTACTTC.

The chain has TRBV5-1 and TRBJ1-4, with a tentative D call TRBD1 (5 bases). With 3 bases removed from V and 3 bases from J, the gap between germline ends came to 12 bases. CDR3 length: 15 amino acids. The germline gives CDR1 SGHRS, CDR2 YFSETQ. The chain's CDR3 is CASSYRPGPNEKLFF. In nucleotides, the CDR3 is TGCGCCAGCAGCTACCGGCCAGGGCCTAATGAAAAACTGTTTTTT.

V and J are TRBV5-1 and TRBJ2-5; 7 bases are shared with TRBD1. Germline lookup yields CDR1 SGHRS and CDR2 YFSETQ. Unmatched junction bases numbered 7, after V lost 7 bases and J lost 4 bases. The CDR3 is 13 residues long. The chain's CDR3 is CASRYSGGETQYF. The CDR3 DNA follows: TGCGCCAGCCGCTACTCAGGGGGAGAGACCCAGTACTTC.

To note about this clone: Other DNA sequences in this sample translate to the same CDR3. This rearrangement joins TRBV6-5 to TRBJ2-2, with 8 bases lining up with TRBD1. There are 16 residues in the CDR3. Germline CDR1 MNHEY, CDR2 SVGAGI. V lost 2 bases to trimming and J lost 0 bases; unmatched junction nucleotides: 2. CDR3 coding DNA: TGTGCCAGCAGTTACCCGGGACAGGCGAACACCGGGGAGCTGTTTTTT. It specifies CASSYPGQANTGELFF.

The CDR3 region has the DNA TGTGCCAGCAGCCCAGGGACTGGCTACGAGCAGTACTTC. Its protein product is CASSPGTGYEQYF. The J gene is TRBJ2-7, the V gene TRBV9; possibly TRBD2 for D (6 bases). CDR3 size: 13 residues. Germline values: CDR1 SGDLS, CDR2 YYNGEE. The ends were cut back, 4 bases at V and 3 bases at J, with 11 bases in the middle.

The chain couples TRBV9 to TRBJ1-2; D is perhaps TRBD1 (5 bases). Germline V lookup: CDR1 SGDLS, CDR2 YYNGEE. V lost 4 bases to trimming and J lost 4 bases, with 17 bases between them. The CDR3 runs to 15 residues. CDR3 bases: TGTGCCAGCAGCTCATATGAGACAGAGACCTATGGCTACACCTTC. This translates into CASSSYETETYGYTF.

J is TRBJ2-7 and V is TRBV14, with TRBD2 matching 8 bases. V lost 1 base to trimming and J lost 2 bases; unmatched junction nucleotides: 7. Germline V gives CDR1 SGHDN, CDR2 FVKESK. The CDR3 contains 16 residues. The CDR3 nucleotides read TGTGCCAGCAGCCAAGGCCGTCCAGCGGGAGCCTACGAGCAGTACTTC. Amino acids: CASSQGRPAGAYEQYF.

The CDR3 protein is CTSLSYGYTF. CDR3 sequence (DNA): TGCACCAGCTTATCCTATGGCTACACCTTC. V and J are TRBV1 and TRBJ1-2. TRBV1 is assigned pseudogene status. The CDR3 totals 10 residues.

The CDR3 loop is CSVRPYTF. The CDR3 DNA is TGCAGCGTTCGTCCGTACACCTTC. V is TRBV29-1 and J is TRBJ1-2; D is unresolved. V lost 5 bases, J lost 11 bases, and 6 bases lay in between. The CDR3 spans 8 residues. The V gene's germline CDR1 is SQVTM and CDR2 ANQGSEA.

The J gene is TRBJ2-1, the V gene TRBV27; perhaps TRBD1 as D (6 bases). The CDR3 consists of 15 residues. The V gene lost 8 bases and the J gene lost 2 bases, with 16 bases spanning the gap. CDR1 MNHEY and CDR2 SMNVEV come from the germline V gene (reference sequence). In DNA, the CDR3 is TGTGCCAGCCCTTCAGACAGGAATCCCTACAATGAGCAGTTCTTC. This translates into CASPSDRNPYNEQFF.

This clone was recorded once. In DNA form, the CDR3 reads TGTGCCAGCAGACCAGGGACTAGCGGGGACGAGCAGTACTTC. Translation: CASRPGTSGDEQYF. The rearrangement joins TRBV6-5 to TRBJ2-7, with 13 bases aligning to TRBD2. V lost 6 bases to trimming and J lost 5 bases; unmatched junction nucleotides: 4. CDR3 length: 14 residues. In germline, CDR1 is MNHEY, CDR2 SVGAGI.

V and J are TRBV7-8 and TRBJ2-2; 8 nucleotides line up with TRBD2. V gave up 6 bases and J gave up 8 bases; unmatched junction bases: 5. Germline V CDR1 and CDR2: SGHVS, FQNEAQ. CDR3 length: 13 amino acids. CDR3 residues: CASRSSGRGELFF. Here the CDR3 DNA reads TGTGCCAGCAGATCAAGCGGGAGAGGGGAGCTGTTTTTT.

The V and J genes are TRBV4-1 and TRBJ1-1, with TRBD1 as a possible D gene (5 bases). The ends were cut back, 0 bases at V and 11 bases at J, with 22 bases in the middle. Germline loops: CDR1 MGHRA, CDR2 YSYEKL. CDR3 length: 16 amino acids. The CDR3 sequence is CASSQDPKAGFPVAFF. The CDR3 nucleotides are TGCGCCAGCAGCCAAGACCCGAAAGCAGGGTTTCCAGTGGCTTTCTTT.

V gene TRBV7-2 combines with J gene TRBJ2-3, with 8 positions matching TRBD2. Per the germline V gene, CDR1 is SGHTA and CDR2 is FQGNSA. The V segment lost 1 base and the J segment 1 base; nucleotides outside the gene matches: 7. This CDR3 has 17 amino acids. This CDR3 reads CASSLDRGGRGTDTQYF. The CDR3 coding sequence is TGTGCCAGCAGCTTAGATCGGGGGGGGCGGGGCACAGATACGCAGTATTTT.